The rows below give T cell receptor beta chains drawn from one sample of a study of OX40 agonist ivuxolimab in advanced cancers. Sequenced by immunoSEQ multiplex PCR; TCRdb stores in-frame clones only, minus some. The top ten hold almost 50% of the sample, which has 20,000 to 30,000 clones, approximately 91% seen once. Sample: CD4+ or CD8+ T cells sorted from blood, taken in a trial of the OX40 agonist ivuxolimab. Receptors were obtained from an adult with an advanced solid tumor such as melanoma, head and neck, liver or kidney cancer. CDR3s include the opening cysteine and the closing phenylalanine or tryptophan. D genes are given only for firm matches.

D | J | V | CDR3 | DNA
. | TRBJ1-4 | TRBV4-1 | CASSQSLEKLFF | TGCGCCAGCAGCCAGTCACTTGAAAAACTGTTTTTT
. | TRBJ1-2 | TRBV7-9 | CASSPGGYGYTF | TGTGCCAGCAGCCCGGGTGGCTATGGCTACACCTTC
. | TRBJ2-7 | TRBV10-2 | CASSEGREQYF | TGCGCCAGCAGTGAGGGGAGAGAGCAGTACTTC
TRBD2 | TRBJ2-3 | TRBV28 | CASQPRTRYYTDTQYF | TGTGCCAGCCAACCCCGGACTAGGTATTACACAGATACGCAGTATTTT
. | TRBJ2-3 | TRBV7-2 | CASSPGGTDTQYF | TGTGCCAGCAGCCCTGGGGGCACAGATACGCAGTATTTT
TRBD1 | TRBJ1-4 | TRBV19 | CASSARPQGEKLFF | TGTGCCAGTAGTGCCAGACCACAGGGGGAAAAACTGTTTTTT
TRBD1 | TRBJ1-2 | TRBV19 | CASSPDRGGVYGYTF | TGTGCCAGTAGCCCCGACAGGGGGGGCGTATATGGCTACACCTTC
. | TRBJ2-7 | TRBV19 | CASSIRAGLDSYEQYF | TGTGCCAGTAGTATAAGGGCAGGCCTAGACTCCTACGAGCAGTACTTC
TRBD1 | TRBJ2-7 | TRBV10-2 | CASSELTGVMGRSYEQYF | TGCGCCAGCAGTGAGTTGACAGGGGTCATGGGGCGATCCTACGAGCAGTACTTC
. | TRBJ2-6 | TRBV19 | CASSERGAGANVLTF | TGTGCCAGTAGTGAAAGGGGGGCTGGGGCCAACGTCCTGACTTTC
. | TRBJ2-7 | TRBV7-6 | CASSLGYGTYEQYF | TGTGCCAGCAGCTTAGGCTACGGAACCTACGAGCAGTACTTC